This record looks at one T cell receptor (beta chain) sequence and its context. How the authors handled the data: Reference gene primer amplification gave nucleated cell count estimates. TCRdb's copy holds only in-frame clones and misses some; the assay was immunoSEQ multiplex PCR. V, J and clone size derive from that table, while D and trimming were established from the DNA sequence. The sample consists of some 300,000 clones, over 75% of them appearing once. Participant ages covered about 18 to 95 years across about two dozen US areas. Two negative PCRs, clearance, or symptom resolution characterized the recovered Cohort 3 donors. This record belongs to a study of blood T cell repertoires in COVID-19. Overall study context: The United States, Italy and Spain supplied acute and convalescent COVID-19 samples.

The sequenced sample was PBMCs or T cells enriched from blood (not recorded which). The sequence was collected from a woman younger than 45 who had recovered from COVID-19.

CDR3 DNA sequence: TGTGCCAGCTCTCAAGGGGTCTACGAGCAGTACTTC. It translates to CASSQGVYEQYF. This chain connects TRBV18 to TRBJ2-7; TRBD1 is a possible D gene (5 bases). The germline gives CDR1 KGHSH, CDR2 LQKENI. Trimming cost V 6 bases and J 3 bases, with 9 bases left between them. This CDR3 is built from 12 residues.